The 17 T cell receptor beta chains in this list originate from one sample, sequenced in a study of PD-1 blockade in classical Hodgkin lymphoma. Libraries were prepared by immunoSEQ multiplex PCR; TCRdb keeps only in-frame clonotypes and omits some of them. The sample has about 28,000 clones, approximately 70% seen once. Relapse after autologous stem cell transplantation occurred in every patient, and brentuximab vedotin exposure varied. Sequences were derived from peripheral blood mononuclear cells (PBMCs), sampled before the second cycle of nivolumab. All receptors derive from a human donor with classical Hodgkin lymphoma.

This clone was seen more than once but under ten times. V usage is TRBV6-1 and J usage is TRBJ2-2; 8 bases agree with TRBD2. The CDR3 consists of 19 residues. In germline, CDR1 is MNHNS, CDR2 SASEGT. With 4 bases clipped from V and 0 bases from J, the junction kept 13 bases outside the gene matches. The CDR3 here is CASSALGATGGSNTGELFF. CDR3 DNA sequence: TGTGCCAGCAGTGCCTTAGGGGCGACGGGAGGGTCGAACACCGGGGAGCTGTTTTTT.

This rearrangement joins TRBV6-5 to TRBJ1-1, with D unclear. The CDR3 covers 16 residues. Per the germline V gene, CDR1 is MNHEY and CDR2 is SVGAGI. The V end lost 0 bases, the J end lost 5 bases, and 16 bases lay between the germline ends. This CDR3 reads CASSYSLNQGRTEAFF. The CDR3, as DNA: TGTGCCAGCAGTTACTCTCTGAACCAAGGGAGGACTGAAGCTTTCTTT.

The rearrangement links TRBV2 to TRBJ1-1; a weak D match, TRBD1 (6 bases). Trimming stripped 4 bases from V and 5 bases from J, with 11 bases between. CDR1 and CDR2 from the germline V gene are SNHLY and FYNNEI. The CDR3 spans 13 residues. This CDR3 is CASSAQGGTEAFF. CDR3 DNA: TGTGCCAGCAGTGCACAGGGAGGTACTGAAGCTTTCTTT.

The chain carries TRBV27 and TRBJ2-7, with TRBD1 matching 10 bases. The V and J ends lost 5 bases and 2 bases, in that order; junction bases with no gene match: 6. This CDR3 comprises 15 residues. Per germline, CDR1 MNHEY and CDR2 SMNVEV (reference sequence). The CDR3 DNA reads as TGTGCCAGCAGTCTACCCGGGACAGGGGCCTACGAGCAGTACTTC. Its protein is CASSLPGTGAYEQYF.

V and J are TRBV7-2 and TRBJ1-2; D not resolved. The V end was cut by 7 bases, the J end by 2 bases, with 14 bases between. From germline, CDR1 is SGHTA and CDR2 FQGNSA. CDR3 length: 14 amino acids. This CDR3 is CASNPSGENYGYTF. In nucleotides, the CDR3 is TGTGCCAGCAACCCTTCGGGCGAGAACTATGGCTACACCTTC.

V usage is TRBV25-1 and J usage is TRBJ1-2; no firm D call. The CDR3 has 14 amino acids. Trimming took 2 bases from V and 3 from J, leaving 10 bases between them. Germline V gene sequence: CDR1 MGHDK, CDR2 SYGVNS. The DNA of the CDR3 is TGTGCCAGCAGTGAACCGGGGAGTTACTATGGCTACACCTTC. This encodes CASSEPGSYYGYTF.

The chain employs TRBV5-1 and TRBJ2-7; TRBD1 aligns across 8 bases. CDR3 size: 14 residues. Germline trimming cut 6 bases from V and 4 bases from J; bases unmatched to any gene: 9. Per germline, CDR1 SGHRS and CDR2 YFSETQ. CDR3 in amino acids: CASTSTGARYEQYF. The CDR3 coding sequence is TGCGCCAGCACCTCGACAGGGGCTAGGTACGAGCAGTACTTC.

This clone has only a few counts. The rearrangement links TRBV6-5 to TRBJ1-1; D unresolved. The V gene's germline CDR1 is MNHEY and CDR2 SVGAGI. The CDR3 totals 15 residues. V was shortened by 7 bases and J by 1 base, with 16 bases between the two germline ends. The CDR3 region has the DNA TGTGCCAGCACCAAAATGGCAATCAGGAACACTGAAGCTTTCTTT. Encoded protein: CASTKMAIRNTEAFF.

J is TRBJ1-2 and V is TRBV7-9; D remains unclear. Between the trimmed V and J ends, which lost 1 base and 7 bases, there was a span of 7 bases. Germline V lookup: CDR1 SEHNR, CDR2 FQNEAQ (reference sequence). The CDR3 consists of 12 residues. Here the CDR3 reads CASSLVEGGYTF. The CDR3, as DNA: TGTGCCAGCAGCTTAGTTGAAGGTGGCTACACCTTC.

About this clone: Sequence at one end of the junction differs from germline and may be a read error. This CDR3 is also generated by other DNA sequences in the sample. The V call is TRBV5-1, the J call TRBJ1-2; D gene uncertain. CDR3 length: 12 amino acids. Germline loops: CDR1 SGHRS, CDR2 YFSETQ. DNA for the CDR3: TGTGCCAGCAGCTTGGAGGGTTGGGGCTACACCTTC. Translating gives CASSLEGWGYTF. The variable domain in full, with the rest retrieved from reference TRBV5-1 and TRBJ1-2, is KAGVTQTPRYLIKTRGQQVTLSCSPISGHRSVSWYQQTPGQGLQFLFEYFSETQRNKGNFPGRFSGRQFSNSRSEMNVSTLELGDSALYLCASSLEGWGYTFGSGTRLTVV.

This clone was observed a few times. The gene calls are TRBV9 and TRBJ2-5, with D tentatively TRBD1 (6 bases). Between the trimmed V and J ends, which lost 2 bases and 1 base, there was a span of 12 bases. CDR3 size: 15 residues. Germline CDR1 and CDR2: SGDLS and YYNGEE. The CDR3 is CASSVRGTTQETQYF. DNA for the CDR3: TGTGCCAGCAGCGTTCGTGGGACAACCCAAGAGACCCAGTACTTC.

The V call is TRBV28, the J call TRBJ2-1; D perhaps matches TRBD2 (5 bases). The V gene's germline CDR1 is MDHEN and CDR2 SYDVKM. The ends were cut back, 4 bases at V and 5 bases at J, with 15 bases in the middle. This CDR3 is 15 amino acids long. CDR3 loop: CASSSGGLGDNEQFF. The CDR3 nucleotides read TGTGCCAGCAGTTCCGGAGGCTTGGGCGACAATGAGCAGTTCTTC.

The rearrangement joins TRBV5-1 to TRBJ2-3; no definite D call. Trimming stripped 4 bases from V and 0 bases from J, with 3 bases between. The CDR3 length is 12 residues. Per the germline V gene, CDR1 is SGHRS and CDR2 is YFSETQ. CDR3 nucleotide sequence: TGCGCCAGCAGCGGTAGCACAGATACGCAGTATTTT. This sequence encodes CASSGSTDTQYF. The complete variable domain, with remaining parts taken from reference TRBV5-1 and TRBJ2-3, reads KAGVTQTPRYLIKTRGQQVTLSCSPISGHRSVSWYQQTPGQGLQFLFEYFSETQRNKGNFPGRFSGRQFSNSRSEMNVSTLELGDSALYLCASSGSTDTQYFGPGTRLTVL.

The rearrangement uses TRBV19 and TRBJ2-1; 8 bases map to TRBD1. V was pared by 8 bases and J by 10 bases, with 7 bases of the junction left unmatched. CDR1 is LNHDA, CDR2 SQIVND, per germline (reference sequence). The CDR3 length is 12 residues. DNA of the CDR3: TGTGCCAGTTCTCAGGGGGCAGGGGAGCAGTTCTTC. The encoded protein is CASSQGAGEQFF.

The chain couples TRBV10-3 to TRBJ2-5; 9 bases align to TRBD1. Germline values: CDR1 ENHRY, CDR2 SYGVKD. The CDR3 is 18 amino acids. Trimming at V came to 0 bases and at J to 5 bases, leaving 13 bases not matched to a gene. CDR3 nucleotides: TGTGCCATCAGTGAGTCGAGTGGGGCGGGACAGGGTACGGAGACCCAGTACTTC. Its protein is CAISESSGAGQGTETQYF.

This chain joins TRBV6-1 and TRBJ1-3; tentatively, D is TRBD1 (6 bases). The germline V gene has CDR1 MNHNS and CDR2 SASEGT. The V and J ends lost 3 bases and 8 bases respectively, with 14 bases between them. CDR3 length: 14 residues. The CDR3, as DNA: TGTGCCAGCAGTGAGGTCGGGGGCCAGGACACCATATATTTT. Translated: CASSEVGGQDTIYF.

The genes are TRBV11-2 and TRBJ2-3; D unclear. Trimming removed 5 bases from V and 5 bases from J, with 20 bases in between. The CDR3 spans 16 residues. The germline gives CDR1 SGHAT, CDR2 FQNNGV. The DNA for the CDR3 is TGTGCCAGCAGCGTGGTGGGCGGACCTCCCGGAGATACGCAGTATTTT. Translation: CASSVVGGPPGDTQYF.